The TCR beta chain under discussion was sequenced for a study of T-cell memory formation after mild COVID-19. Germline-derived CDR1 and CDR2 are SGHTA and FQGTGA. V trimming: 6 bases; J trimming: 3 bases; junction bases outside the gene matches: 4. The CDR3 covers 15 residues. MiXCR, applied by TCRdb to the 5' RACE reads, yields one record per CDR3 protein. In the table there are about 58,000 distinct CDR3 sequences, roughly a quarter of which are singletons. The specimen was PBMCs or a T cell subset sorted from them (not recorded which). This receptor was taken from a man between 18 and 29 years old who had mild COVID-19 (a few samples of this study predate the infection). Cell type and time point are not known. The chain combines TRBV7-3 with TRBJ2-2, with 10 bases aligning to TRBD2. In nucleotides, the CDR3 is TGTGCCAGCAGTTCGAGCGGGGGGGACACCGGGGAGCTGTTTTTT. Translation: CASSSSGGDTGELFF.